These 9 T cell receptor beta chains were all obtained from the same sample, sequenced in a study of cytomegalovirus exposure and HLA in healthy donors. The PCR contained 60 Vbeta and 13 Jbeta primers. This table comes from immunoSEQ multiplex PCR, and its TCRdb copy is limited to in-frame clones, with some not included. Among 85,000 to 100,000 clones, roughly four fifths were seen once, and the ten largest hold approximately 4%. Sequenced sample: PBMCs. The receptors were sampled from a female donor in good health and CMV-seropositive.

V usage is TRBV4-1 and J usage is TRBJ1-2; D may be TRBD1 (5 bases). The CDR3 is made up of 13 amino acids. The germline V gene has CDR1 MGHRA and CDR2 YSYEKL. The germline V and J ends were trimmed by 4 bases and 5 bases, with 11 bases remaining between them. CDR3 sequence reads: CASSLPDTYGYTF. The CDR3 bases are TGCGCCAGCAGCCTTCCGGACACTTATGGCTACACCTTC.

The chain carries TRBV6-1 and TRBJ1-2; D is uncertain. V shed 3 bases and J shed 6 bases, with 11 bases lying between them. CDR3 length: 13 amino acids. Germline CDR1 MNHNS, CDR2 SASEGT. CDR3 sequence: CASSDARADGYTF. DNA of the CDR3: TGTGCCAGCAGTGACGCCCGAGCGGATGGCTACACCTTC.

CDR3 sequence: CASSPPGGANQPQHF. DNA for the CDR3: TGTGCCAGCAGTCCCCCCGGGGGTGCCAATCAGCCCCAGCATTTT. V is TRBV28 and J is TRBJ1-5; D may be TRBD1 (5 bases). The CDR3 spans 15 residues. V shed 5 bases and J shed 3 bases, with 14 bases lying between them. CDR1 and CDR2 (germline): MDHEN, SYDVKM.

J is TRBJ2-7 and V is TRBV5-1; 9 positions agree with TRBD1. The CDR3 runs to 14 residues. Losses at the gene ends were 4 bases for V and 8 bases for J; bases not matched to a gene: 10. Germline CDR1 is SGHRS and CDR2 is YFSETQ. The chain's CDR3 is CASSPGQGIAQQYF. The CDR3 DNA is TGCGCCAGCAGCCCGGGACAGGGAATAGCTCAGCAGTACTTC.

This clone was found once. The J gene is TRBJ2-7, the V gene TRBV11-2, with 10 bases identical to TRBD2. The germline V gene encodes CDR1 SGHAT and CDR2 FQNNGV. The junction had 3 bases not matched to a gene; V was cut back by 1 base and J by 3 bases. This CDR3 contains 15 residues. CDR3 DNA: TGTGCCAGCAGCTTAGCCCCTAGCGGGGGCTACGAGCAGTACTTC. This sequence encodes CASSLAPSGGYEQYF.

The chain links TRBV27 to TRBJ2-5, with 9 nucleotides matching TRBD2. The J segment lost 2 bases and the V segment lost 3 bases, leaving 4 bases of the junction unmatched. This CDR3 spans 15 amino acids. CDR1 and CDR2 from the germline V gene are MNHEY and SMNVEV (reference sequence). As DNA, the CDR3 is TGTGCCAGCAGTTTTGGCGGGAGGGAACAAGAGACCCAGTACTTC. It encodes CASSFGGREQETQYF.

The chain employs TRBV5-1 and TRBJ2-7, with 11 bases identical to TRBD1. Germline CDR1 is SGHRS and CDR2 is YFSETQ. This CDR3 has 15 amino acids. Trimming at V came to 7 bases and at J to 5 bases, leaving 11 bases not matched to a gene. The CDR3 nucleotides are TGCGCCAGCTTCGTGATCGGACAGGGGGCCCACGAGCAGTACTTC. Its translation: CASFVIGQGAHEQYF.

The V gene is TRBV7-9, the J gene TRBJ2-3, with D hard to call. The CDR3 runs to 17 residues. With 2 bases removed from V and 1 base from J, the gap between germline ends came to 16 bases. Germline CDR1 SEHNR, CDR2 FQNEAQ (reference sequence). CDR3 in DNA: TGTGCCAGCAGCTTACGGATTGGATTAGGAGGCACAGATACGCAGTATTTT. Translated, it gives CASSLRIGLGGTDTQYF.

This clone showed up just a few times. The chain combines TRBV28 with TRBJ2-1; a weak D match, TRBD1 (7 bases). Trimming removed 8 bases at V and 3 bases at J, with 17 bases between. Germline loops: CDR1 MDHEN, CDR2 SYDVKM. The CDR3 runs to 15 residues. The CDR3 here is CASCLPQGGYNEQFF. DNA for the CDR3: TGTGCCAGCTGCCTCCCTCAGGGGGGCTACAATGAGCAGTTCTTC.